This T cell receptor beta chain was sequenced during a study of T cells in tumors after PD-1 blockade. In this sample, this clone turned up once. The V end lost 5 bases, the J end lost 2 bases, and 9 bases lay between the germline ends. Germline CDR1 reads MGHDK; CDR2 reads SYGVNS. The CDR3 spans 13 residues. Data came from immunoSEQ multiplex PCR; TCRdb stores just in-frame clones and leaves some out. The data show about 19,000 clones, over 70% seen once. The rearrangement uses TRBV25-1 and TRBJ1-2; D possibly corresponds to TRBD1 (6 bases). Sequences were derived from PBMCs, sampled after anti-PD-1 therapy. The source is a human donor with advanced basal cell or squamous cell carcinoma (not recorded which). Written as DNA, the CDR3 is TGTGCCAGCAGTTTGGGGGGCAACTATGGCTACACCTTC. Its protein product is CASSLGGNYGYTF.